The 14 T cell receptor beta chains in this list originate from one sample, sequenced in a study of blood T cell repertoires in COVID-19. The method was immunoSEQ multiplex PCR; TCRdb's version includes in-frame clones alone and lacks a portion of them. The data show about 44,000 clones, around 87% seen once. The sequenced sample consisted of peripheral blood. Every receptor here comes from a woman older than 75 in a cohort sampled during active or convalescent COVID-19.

For the CDR3, the DNA is TGTGCCAGCAGCCGGGACAGGGATCACACCGGGGAGCTGTTTTTT. Its protein product is CASSRDRDHTGELFF. The V call is TRBV5-4, the J call TRBJ2-2; TRBD1 matches 9 bases. The CDR3 has 15 residues. Unmatched junction bases numbered 4, after V lost 4 bases and J lost 3 bases. Germline assignment: CDR1 SGHNT and CDR2 YYREEE (reference sequence).

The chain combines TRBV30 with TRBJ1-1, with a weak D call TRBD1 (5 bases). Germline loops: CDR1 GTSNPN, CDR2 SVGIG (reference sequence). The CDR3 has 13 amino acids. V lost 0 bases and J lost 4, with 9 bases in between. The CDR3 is CAWSVLGPTEAFF. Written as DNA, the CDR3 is TGTGCCTGGAGTGTGTTGGGGCCCACTGAAGCTTTCTTT. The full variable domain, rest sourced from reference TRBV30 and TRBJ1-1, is SQTIHQWPATLVQPVGSPLSLECTVEGTSNPNLYWYRQAAGRGLQLLFYSVGIGQISSEVPQNLSASRPQDRQFILSSKKLLLSDSGFYLCAWSVLGPTEAFFGQGTRLTVV.

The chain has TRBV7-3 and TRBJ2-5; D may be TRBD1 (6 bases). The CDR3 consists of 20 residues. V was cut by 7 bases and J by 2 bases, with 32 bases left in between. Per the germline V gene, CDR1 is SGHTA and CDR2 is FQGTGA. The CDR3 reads CASTMVLWTATSHWQETQYF. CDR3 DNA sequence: TGTGCCAGCACCATGGTACTCTGGACAGCCACCAGCCATTGGCAAGAGACCCAGTACTTC.

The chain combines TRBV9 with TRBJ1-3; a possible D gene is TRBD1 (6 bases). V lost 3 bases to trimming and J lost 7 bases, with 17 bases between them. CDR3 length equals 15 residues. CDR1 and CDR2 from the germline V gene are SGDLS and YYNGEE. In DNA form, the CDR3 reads TGTGCCAGCAGCGGAGAACGAACAGGGTACAACACCATATATTTT. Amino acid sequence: CASSGERTGYNTIYF.

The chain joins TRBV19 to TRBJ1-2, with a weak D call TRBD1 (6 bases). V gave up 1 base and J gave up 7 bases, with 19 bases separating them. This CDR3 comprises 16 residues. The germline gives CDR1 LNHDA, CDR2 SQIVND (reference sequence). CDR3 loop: CASSIGGLVHNAGYTF. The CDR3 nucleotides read TGTGCCAGTAGTATAGGGGGGCTCGTGCATAATGCTGGCTACACCTTC. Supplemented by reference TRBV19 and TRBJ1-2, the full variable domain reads DGGITQSPKYLFRKEGQNVTLSCEQNLNHDAMYWYRQDPGQGLRLIYYSQIVNDFQKGDIAEGYSVSREKKESFPLTVTSAQKNPTAFYLCASSIGGLVHNAGYTFGSGTRLTVV.

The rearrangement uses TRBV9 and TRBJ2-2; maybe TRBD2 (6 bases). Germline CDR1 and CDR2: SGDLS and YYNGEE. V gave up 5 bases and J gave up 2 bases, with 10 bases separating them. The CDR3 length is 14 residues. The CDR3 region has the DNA TGTGCCAGCAGTGCCGGGGGTAACACCGGGGAGCTGTTTTTT. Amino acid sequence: CASSAGGNTGELFF.

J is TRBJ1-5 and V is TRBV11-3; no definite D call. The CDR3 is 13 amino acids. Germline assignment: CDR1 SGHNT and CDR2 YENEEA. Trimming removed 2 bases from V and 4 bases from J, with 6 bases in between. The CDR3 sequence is CASSLWQNQPQHF. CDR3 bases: TGTGCCAGCAGCTTATGGCAGAATCAGCCCCAGCATTTT.

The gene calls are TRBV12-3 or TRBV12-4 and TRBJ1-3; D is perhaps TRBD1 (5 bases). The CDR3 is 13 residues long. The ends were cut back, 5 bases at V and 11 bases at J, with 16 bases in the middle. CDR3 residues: CASSPLWGGAIYF. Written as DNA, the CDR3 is TGTGCCAGCAGTCCACTTTGGGGCGGCGCCATATATTTT.

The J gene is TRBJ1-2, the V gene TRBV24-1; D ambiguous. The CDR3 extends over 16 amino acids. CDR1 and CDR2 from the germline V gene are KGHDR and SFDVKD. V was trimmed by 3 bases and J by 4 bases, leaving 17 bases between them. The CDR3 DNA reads TGTGCCACCAGTGATCCTAGGGCGGGGTTTGGCTATGGCTACACCTTC. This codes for CATSDPRAGFGYGYTF.

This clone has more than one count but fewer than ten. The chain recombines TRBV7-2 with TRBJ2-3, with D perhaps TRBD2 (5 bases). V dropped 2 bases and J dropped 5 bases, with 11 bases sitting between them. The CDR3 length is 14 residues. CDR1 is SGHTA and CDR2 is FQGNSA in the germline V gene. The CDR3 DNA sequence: TGTGCCAGCAGCTTATGGGCCGCGGGAGATACGCAGTATTTT. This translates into CASSLWAAGDTQYF. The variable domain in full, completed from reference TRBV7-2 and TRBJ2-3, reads GAGVSQSPSNKVTEKGKDVELRCDPISGHTALYWYRQSLGQGLEFLIYFQGNSAPDKSGLPSDRFSAERTGGSVSTLTIQRTQQEDSAVYLCASSLWAAGDTQYFGPGTRLTVL.

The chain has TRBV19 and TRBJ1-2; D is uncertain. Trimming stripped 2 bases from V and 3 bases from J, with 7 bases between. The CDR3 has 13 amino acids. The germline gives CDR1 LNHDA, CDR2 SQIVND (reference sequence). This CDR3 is CASSITGDYGYTF. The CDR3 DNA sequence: TGTGCCAGTAGTATAACCGGGGACTATGGCTACACCTTC.

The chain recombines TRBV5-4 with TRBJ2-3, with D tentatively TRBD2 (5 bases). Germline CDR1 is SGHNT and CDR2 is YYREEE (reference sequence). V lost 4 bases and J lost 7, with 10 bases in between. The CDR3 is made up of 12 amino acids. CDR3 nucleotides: TGTGCCAGCAGCACACTAGGACATACGCAGTATTTT. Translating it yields CASSTLGHTQYF.

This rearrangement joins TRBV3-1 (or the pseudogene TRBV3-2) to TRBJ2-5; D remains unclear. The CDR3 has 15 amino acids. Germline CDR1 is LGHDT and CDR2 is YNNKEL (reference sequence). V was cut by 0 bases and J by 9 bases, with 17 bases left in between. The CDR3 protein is CASSQDRLRYSAQYF. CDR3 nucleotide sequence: TGTGCCAGCAGCCAAGATCGACTCCGATATTCGGCCCAGTACTTC.

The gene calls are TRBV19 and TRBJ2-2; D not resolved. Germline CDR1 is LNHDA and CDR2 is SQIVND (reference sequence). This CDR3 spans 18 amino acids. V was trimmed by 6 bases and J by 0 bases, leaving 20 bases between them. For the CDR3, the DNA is TGTGCCAGTAGCTTTGGCGGAAGGTACATTTCGAACACCGGGGAGCTGTTTTTT. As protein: CASSFGGRYISNTGELFF.